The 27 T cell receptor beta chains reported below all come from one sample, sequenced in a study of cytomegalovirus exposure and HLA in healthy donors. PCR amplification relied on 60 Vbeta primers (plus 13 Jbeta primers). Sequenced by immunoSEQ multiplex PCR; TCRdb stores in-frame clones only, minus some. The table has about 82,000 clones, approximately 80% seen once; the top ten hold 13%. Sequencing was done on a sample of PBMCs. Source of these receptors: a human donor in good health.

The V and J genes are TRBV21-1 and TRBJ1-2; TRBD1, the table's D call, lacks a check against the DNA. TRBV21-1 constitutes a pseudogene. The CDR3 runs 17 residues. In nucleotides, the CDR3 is TGTGCCAGCAGCAAACCCAGAGTCTTACAGAGAAACTATGGCTACACCTTC. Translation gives CASSKPRVLQRNYGYTF.

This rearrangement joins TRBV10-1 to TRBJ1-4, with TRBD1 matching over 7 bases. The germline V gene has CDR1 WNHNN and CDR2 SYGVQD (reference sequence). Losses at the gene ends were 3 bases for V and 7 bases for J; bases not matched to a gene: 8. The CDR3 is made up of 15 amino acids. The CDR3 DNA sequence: TGCGCCAGCAGTGACCACCAGGGGGTAGGTGAAAAACTGTTTTTT. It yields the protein CASSDHQGVGEKLFF.

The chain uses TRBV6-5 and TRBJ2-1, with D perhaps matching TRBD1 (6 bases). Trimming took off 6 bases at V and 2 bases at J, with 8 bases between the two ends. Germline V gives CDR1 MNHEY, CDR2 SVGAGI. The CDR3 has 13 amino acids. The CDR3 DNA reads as TGTGCCAGCAGACAGGGCGCCTACAATGAGCAGTTCTTC. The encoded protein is CASRQGAYNEQFF.

The CDR3 spells CASSRIGESTDTQYF. The CDR3 DNA sequence: TGTGCCAGCAGTCGAATCGGGGAGAGCACAGATACGCAGTATTTT. V and J are TRBV9 and TRBJ2-3; tentatively, D is TRBD2 (5 bases). Germline-derived CDR1 and CDR2 are SGDLS and YYNGEE. The CDR3 extends over 15 amino acids. Trimming stripped 5 bases from V and 0 bases from J, with 13 bases between. Using reference TRBV9 and TRBJ2-3 for the parts outside the CDR3, the full variable domain is DSGVTQTPKHLITATGQRVTLRCSPRSGDLSVYWYQQSLDQGLQFLIQYYNGEERAKGNILERFSAQQFPDLHSELNLSSLELGDSALYFCASSRIGESTDTQYFGPGTRLTVL.

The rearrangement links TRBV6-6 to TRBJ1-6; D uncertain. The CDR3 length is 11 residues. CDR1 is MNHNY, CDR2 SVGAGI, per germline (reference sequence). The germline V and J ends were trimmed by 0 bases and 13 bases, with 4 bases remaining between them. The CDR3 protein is CASSYSAPLHF. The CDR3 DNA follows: TGTGCCAGCAGTTACTCGGCCCCCCTCCACTTT.

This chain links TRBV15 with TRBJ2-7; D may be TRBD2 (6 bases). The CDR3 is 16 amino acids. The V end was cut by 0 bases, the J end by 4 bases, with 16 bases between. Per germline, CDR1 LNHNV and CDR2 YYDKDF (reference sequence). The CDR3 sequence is CATSRDIGASGYEQYF. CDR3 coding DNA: TGTGCCACCAGCAGAGATATCGGGGCCAGCGGGTACGAGCAGTACTTC.

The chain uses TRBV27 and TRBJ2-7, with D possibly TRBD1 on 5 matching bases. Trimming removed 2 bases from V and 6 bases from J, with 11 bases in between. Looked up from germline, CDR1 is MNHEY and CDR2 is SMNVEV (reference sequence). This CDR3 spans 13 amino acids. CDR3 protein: CASSLGADLEQYF. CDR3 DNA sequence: TGTGCCAGCAGTTTAGGGGCAGACCTCGAGCAGTACTTC.

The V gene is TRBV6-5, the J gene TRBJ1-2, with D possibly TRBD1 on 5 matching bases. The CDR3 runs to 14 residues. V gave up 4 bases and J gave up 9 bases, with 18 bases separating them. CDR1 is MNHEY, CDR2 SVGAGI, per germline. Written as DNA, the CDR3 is TGTGCCAGCAGTTTCCAGGGTAGTTATGGGCGCTACACCTTC. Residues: CASSFQGSYGRYTF.

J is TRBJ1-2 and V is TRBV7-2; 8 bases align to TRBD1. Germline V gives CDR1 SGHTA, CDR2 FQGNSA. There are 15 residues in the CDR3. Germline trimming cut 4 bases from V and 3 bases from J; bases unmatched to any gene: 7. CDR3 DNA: TGTGCCAGCAGCTCCCCGGACAGGGCCGACTATGGCTACACCTTC. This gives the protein CASSSPDRADYGYTF.

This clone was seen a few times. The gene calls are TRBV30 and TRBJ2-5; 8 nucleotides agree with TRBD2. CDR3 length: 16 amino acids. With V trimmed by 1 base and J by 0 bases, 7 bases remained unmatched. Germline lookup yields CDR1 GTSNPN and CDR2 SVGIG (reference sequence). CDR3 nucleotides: TGTGCCTGGAGTGGCTGGGAGCGGGGGAACCAAGAGACCCAGTACTTC. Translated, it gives CAWSGWERGNQETQYF.

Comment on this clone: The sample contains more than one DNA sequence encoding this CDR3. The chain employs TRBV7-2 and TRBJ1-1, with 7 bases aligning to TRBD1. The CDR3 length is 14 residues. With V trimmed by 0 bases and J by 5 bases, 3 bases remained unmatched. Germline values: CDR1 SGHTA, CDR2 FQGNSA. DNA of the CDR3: TGTGCCAGCAGCTTAGCCAGGGGGAAGACTGAAGCTTTCTTT. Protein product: CASSLARGKTEAFF.

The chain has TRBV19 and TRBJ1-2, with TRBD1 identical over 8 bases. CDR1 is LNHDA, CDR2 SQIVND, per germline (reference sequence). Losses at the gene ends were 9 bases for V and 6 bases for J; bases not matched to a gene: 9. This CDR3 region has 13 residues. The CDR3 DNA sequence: TGTGCCAGGCCAACCCAGGGGGCGAATGGCTACACCTTC. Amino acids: CARPTQGANGYTF.

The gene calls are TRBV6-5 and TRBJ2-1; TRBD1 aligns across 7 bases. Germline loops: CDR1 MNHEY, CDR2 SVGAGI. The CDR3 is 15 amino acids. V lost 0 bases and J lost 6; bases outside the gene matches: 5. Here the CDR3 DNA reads TGTGCCAGCAGTTACTCACAGGGGTACTCCAATGAGCAGTTCTTC. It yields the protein CASSYSQGYSNEQFF.

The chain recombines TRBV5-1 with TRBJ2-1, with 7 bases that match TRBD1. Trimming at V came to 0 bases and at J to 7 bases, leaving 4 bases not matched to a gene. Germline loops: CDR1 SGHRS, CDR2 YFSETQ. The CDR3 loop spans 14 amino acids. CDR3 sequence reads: CASSLDRGRNEQFF. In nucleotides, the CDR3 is TGCGCCAGCAGCTTGGACAGGGGCCGTAATGAGCAGTTCTTC.

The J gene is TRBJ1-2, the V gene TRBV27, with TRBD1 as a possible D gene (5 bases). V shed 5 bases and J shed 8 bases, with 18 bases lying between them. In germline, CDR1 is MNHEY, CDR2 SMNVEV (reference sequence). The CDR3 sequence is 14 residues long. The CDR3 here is CASSPPDGGRGYTF. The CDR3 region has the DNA TGTGCCAGCAGTCCCCCCGACGGGGGAAGGGGCTACACCTTC.

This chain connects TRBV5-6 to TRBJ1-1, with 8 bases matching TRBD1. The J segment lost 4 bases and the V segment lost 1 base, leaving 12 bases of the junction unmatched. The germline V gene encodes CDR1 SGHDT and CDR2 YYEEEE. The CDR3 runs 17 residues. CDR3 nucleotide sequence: TGTGCCAGCAGCTTGCTGGGGTCGGGACAGGATGCCACTGAAGCTTTCTTT. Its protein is CASSLLGSGQDATEAFF. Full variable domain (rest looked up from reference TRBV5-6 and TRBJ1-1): DAGVTQSPTHLIKTRGQQVTLRCSPKSGHDTVSWYQQALGQGPQFIFQYYEEEERQRGNFPDRFSGHQFPNYSSELNVNALLLGDSALYLCASSLLGSGQDATEAFFGQGTRLTVV.

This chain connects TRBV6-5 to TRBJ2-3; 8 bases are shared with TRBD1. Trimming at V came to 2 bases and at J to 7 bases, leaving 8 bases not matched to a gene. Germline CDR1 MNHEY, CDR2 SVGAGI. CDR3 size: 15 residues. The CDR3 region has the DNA TGTGCCAGCAGTTACACCGGGACAGGACACTATACGCAGTATTTT. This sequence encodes CASSYTGTGHYTQYF.

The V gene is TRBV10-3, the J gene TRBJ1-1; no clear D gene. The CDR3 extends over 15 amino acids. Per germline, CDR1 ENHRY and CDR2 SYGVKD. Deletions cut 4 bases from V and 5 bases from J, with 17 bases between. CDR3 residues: CAISAQEEGGTEAFF. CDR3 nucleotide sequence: TGTGCCATCAGTGCCCAAGAGGAGGGCGGAACTGAAGCTTTCTTT.

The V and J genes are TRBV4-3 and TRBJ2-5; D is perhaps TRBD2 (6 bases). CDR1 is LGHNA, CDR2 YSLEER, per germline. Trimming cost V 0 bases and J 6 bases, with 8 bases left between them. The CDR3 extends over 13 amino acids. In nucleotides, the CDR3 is TGCGCCAGCAGCCAAGATGGGAGGCAGACCCAGTACTTC. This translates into CASSQDGRQTQYF.

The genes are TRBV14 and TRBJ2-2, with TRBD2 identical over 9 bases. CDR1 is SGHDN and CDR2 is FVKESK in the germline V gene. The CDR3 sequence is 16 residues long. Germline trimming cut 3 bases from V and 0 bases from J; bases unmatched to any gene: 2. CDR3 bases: TGTGCCAGCAGCCATCTAGCGGGGACGAACACCGGGGAGCTGTTTTTT. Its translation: CASSHLAGTNTGELFF.

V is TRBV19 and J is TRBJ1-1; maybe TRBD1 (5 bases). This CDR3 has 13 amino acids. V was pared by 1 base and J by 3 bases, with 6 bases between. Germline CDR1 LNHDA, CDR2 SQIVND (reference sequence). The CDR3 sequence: CASSIGGYTEAFF. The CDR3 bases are TGTGCCAGTAGTATAGGGGGCTACACTGAAGCTTTCTTT.

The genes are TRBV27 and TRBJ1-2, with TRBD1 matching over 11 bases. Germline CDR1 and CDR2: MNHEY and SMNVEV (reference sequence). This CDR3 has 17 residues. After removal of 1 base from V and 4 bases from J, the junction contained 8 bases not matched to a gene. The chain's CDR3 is CASSLFSGQGEVYGYTF. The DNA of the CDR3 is TGTGCCAGCAGTTTATTCTCGGGACAGGGGGAGGTCTATGGCTACACCTTC.

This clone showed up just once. Here the CDR3 reads CAWSTRQQGALAKNIQYF. Written as DNA, the CDR3 is TGTGCCTGGAGTACCCGCCAACAGGGGGCTCTAGCCAAAAACATTCAGTACTTC. The V gene is TRBV30, the J gene TRBJ2-4, with 9 nucleotides matching TRBD1. The germline V gene encodes CDR1 GTSNPN and CDR2 SVGIG (reference sequence). The CDR3 loop spans 18 amino acids. V trimming: 2 bases; J trimming: 0 bases; junction bases outside the gene matches: 11.

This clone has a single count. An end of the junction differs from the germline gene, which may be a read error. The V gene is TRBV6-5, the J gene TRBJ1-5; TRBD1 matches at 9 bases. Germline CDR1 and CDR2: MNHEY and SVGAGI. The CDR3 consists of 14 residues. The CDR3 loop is CASSYTQGDRVQNF. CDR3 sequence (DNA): TGTGCCAGCAGTTACACCCAAGGGGACAGGGTTCAGAATTTT.

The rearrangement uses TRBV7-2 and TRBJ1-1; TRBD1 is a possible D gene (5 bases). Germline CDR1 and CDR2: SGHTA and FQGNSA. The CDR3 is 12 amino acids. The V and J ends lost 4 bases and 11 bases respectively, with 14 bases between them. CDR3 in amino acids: CASSSLGGSAFF. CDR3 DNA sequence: TGTGCCAGCAGCTCACTCGGGGGGTCTGCTTTCTTT.

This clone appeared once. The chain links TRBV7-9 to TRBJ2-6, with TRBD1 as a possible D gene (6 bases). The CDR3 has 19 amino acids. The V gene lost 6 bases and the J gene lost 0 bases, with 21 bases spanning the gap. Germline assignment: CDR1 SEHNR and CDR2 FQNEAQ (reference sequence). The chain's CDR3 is CASSKIGQYTHSGANVLTF. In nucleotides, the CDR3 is TGTGCCAGCAGTAAAATTGGACAGTACACCCACTCTGGGGCCAACGTCCTGACTTTC.

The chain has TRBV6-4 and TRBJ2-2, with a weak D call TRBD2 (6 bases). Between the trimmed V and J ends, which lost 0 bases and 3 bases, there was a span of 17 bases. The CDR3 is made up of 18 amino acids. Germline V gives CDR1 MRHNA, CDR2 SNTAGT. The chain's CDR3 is CASSDSLISGTHTGELFF. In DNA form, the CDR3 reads TGTGCCAGCAGTGACTCGCTAATTAGCGGTACCCACACCGGGGAGCTGTTTTTT.